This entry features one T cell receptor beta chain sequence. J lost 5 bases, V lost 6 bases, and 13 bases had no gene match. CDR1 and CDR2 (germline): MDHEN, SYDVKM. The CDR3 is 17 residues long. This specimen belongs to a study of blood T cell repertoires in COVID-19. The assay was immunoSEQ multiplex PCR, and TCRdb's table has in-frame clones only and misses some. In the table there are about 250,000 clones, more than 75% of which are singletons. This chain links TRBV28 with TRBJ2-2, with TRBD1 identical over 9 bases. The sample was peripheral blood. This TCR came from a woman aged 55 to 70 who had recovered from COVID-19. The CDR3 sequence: CASRPTPGQGTTGELFF. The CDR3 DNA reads TGTGCCAGCAGACCAACCCCGGGACAGGGAACAACCGGGGAGCTGTTTTTT.